The subject of this entry is one T cell receptor (beta chain). With a J-beta primer mix and a sample-barcoded 5' primer, a second PCR ran about 7 to 11 cycles. TCRdb passed the 5' RACE reads through MiXCR, listing each CDR3 protein once. The sample holds about 1.8 million distinct CDR3 sequences, 49% seen once. The sample belongs to a study of blood T cells in healthy people across ages. The clonotype comes from a woman between 40 and 50 years old in good health. Sequenced material: blood.

The CDR3 region is CASSVETGGLRTDTQYF. The CDR3 DNA sequence: TGTGCCAGCAGCGTAGAGACAGGGGGCTTGAGAACAGATACGCAGTATTTT. This chain links TRBV9 with TRBJ2-3; 10 bases fit TRBD1. This CDR3 is 17 amino acids long. Germline CDR1 and CDR2: SGDLS and YYNGEE. V was clipped by 0 bases and J by 3 bases; unmatched bases: 7.